Listed below are T cell receptor beta chains from one sample, sequenced in a study of control samples from healthy donors and cancer patients. This table comes from immunoSEQ multiplex PCR, and its TCRdb copy is limited to in-frame clones, with some not included. The sample lists roughly 86,000 clones, just over 90% seen once, with nearly 1.5% in the top ten. The sequenced sample was blood. The source is a woman aged 30 to 39 in good health. Both conserved end residues are part of each CDR3. Not every row has a clone size; where given, it reads once, few, many or a size class.

TRBJ1-2 TRBV25-1 - CASRPSTGNYGYTF
TRBJ1-1 TRBV28 once CASSWMDRAAFF
TRBJ2-7 TRBV27 - CASSYRRDRVSYEQYF
TRBJ2-1 TRBV27 - CASSFGVGVNEQFF
TRBJ1-4 TRBV19 few CASKAVATNEKLFF
TRBJ2-1 TRBV30 - CAWRDGLAGALGQFF
TRBJ2-5 TRBV27 - CASRGPGRETQYF
TRBJ1-2 TRBV5-4 - CASSRDNYFGYTF
TRBJ2-1 TRBV7-8 - CASSPRGGYHNEQFF
TRBJ2-7 TRBV27 - CASSAGTGGWYEQYF
TRBJ1-6 TRBV18 - CASSPLDRGNNSPLHF
TRBJ2-1 TRBV9 - CASSVDLYNEQFF
TRBJ2-3 TRBV5-1 - CASSLVASGGLDTQYF
TRBJ2-1 TRBV20-1 - CSARRSGEQFF
TRBJ1-1 TRBV19 once CASSTASLGGGVSEAFF
TRBJ1-1 TRBV29-1 - CSVTGPKGNTEAFF
TRBJ1-4 TRBV11-3 - CASSSGQPNEKLFF
TRBJ2-1 TRBV3-1/TRBV3-2 - CASSSSGGHYNEQFF
TRBJ2-4 TRBV20-1 - CSASNIASSNIQYF
TRBJ1-1 TRBV24-1 - CATSDLGNTEAFF
TRBJ1-1 TRBV28 - CASSSGTGATREAFF
TRBJ1-2 TRBV12-3/TRBV12-4 - CASSLGGNYGYTF
TRBJ2-1 TRBV12-5 - CASGLTPRHEQFF
TRBJ1-3 TRBV6-2/TRBV6-3 - CASSRGFDTIYF
TRBJ1-3 TRBV6-4 - CASRGQGGNTIYF
TRBJ2-1 TRBV6-2/TRBV6-3 - CASSYAAGGTYNEQFF
TRBJ1-2 TRBV7-8 once CASSDRTGYGYTF
TRBJ2-5 TRBV4-1 - CASSMGAGGAQETQYF
TRBJ2-1 TRBV19 - CASSGQSYNEQFF
TRBJ1-5 TRBV5-1 once CASSPRDRVNQPQHF
TRBJ2-3 TRBV9 once CASRRTGLLSDTQYF
TRBJ1-5 TRBV15 - CATSRDPPGQGVQPQHF
TRBJ2-3 TRBV2 - CASTSQSTDTQYF
TRBJ1-5 TRBV7-8 - CASSLDRWVVNQPQHF